The clone carrying this T cell receptor beta chain was seen ten or more times. No antigen is known for it. The sample originates from a study of CD8 T cells in ankylosing spondylitis. Findings of the study overall: Past studies reported some motif variants in reactive arthritis synovial fluid and blood.

The CDR3 runs to 16 residues. V was shortened by 1 base and J by 5 bases, with 15 bases between the two germline ends. Per the germline V gene, CDR1 is LGHDT and CDR2 is YNNKEL (reference sequence). Each CDR3 protein gets one entry after TCRdb re-called the 5' RACE reads with MiXCR. The sample consists of about 220,000 distinct CDR3 sequences, 10% to 13% of them appearing once. The specimen was blood, either unsorted or a sorted T cell fraction (not recorded which). This TCR came from a male donor with ankylosing spondylitis or in good health (not recorded which). V is TRBV3-1 and J is TRBJ1-5, with a tentative D call TRBD1 (6 bases). CDR3 loop: CASSQGAQGGHQPQHF. Written as DNA, the CDR3 is TGTGCCAGCAGCCAAGGAGCACAGGGAGGACATCAGCCCCAGCATTTT. The full variable domain, rest sourced from reference TRBV3-1 and TRBJ1-5, is DTAVSQTPKYLVTQMGNDKSIKCEQNLGHDTMYWYKQDSKKFLKIMFSYNNKELIINETVPNRFSPKSPDKAHLNLHINSLELGDSAVYFCASSQGAQGGHQPQHFGDGTRLSIL.